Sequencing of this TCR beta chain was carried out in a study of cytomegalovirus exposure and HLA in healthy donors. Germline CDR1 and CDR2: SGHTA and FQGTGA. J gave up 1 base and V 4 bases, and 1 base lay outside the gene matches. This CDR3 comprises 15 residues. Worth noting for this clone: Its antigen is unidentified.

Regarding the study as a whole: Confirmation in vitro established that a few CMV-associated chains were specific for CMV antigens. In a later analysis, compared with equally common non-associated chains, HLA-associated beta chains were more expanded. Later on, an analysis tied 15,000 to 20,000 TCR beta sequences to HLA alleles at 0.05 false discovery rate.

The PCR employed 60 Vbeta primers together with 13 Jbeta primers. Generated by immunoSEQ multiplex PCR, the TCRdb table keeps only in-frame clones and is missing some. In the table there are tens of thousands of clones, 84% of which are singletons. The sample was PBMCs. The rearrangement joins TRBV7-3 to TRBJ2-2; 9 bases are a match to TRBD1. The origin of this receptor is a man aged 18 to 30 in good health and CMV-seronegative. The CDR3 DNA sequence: TGTGCCAGCAGCTGGGGACAGGGGAACACCGGGGAGCTGTTTTTT. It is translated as CASSWGQGNTGELFF.